This TCR beta chain was sequenced during a study of OX40 agonist ivuxolimab in advanced cancers. A note on the overall study: The costimulatory receptor OX40 (CD134) was targeted by ivuxolimab, a fully human IgG2 agonistic monoclonal antibody. The dose-escalation cohort was almost 85% male with a mean age of about 60 years, ranging from roughly 23 to 90. Partial responses occurred in three dose-escalation patients: two with cutaneous melanoma and one with hepatocellular carcinoma. The paper reports the monotherapy dose-escalation portion (N of about 56 patients) of the phase I ivuxolimab trial. Peripheral TCRbeta sequencing aimed to test whether ivuxolimab altered TCR sequence diversity and caused clonal T-cell expansion. Intravenous ivuxolimab was administered to patients every 2 weeks at six dose levels: 0.01, 0.1, 0.3, 1.5, 3 and 10 mg/kg. Of the roughly 53 patients in dose escalation, 19 had hepatocellular carcinoma, some 15 had melanoma, 9 had renal cell carcinoma and 9 had head and neck cancer. Patients were allowed to have had prior anti-PD-1, anti-PD-L1 or anti-CTLA-4 therapy, and 30% to 50% of the dose-escalation patients had previously received checkpoint inhibitors.

To sequence the TCRbeta CDR3 region, genomic DNA was isolated from the sorted cells. TCRbeta CDR3 regions were sequenced using the immunoSEQ Assay. Sourced from immuneACCESS, this table was stored by TCRdb with only in-frame sequences that have V and J called. A share of the clones is absent; for the studies checked, an unresolved V gene accounts for under half, and the remainder has no known explanation. In this sample the table shows 45,000 to 50,000 clones, more than 85% of which occur a single time. The top ten clones comprise less than 40% of the sample. Germline trimming amounts to 2 bases on V and 6 bases on J, with 4 as the count of junction bases outside the gene matches. Taken from the germline V gene (reference sequence), the CDR1 and CDR2 loops are SGHNT and YYREEE. The CDR3 contains 14 residues, cysteine and phenylalanine counted. Here the CDR3 DNA is all that survives: 42 bases in frame from base 1.

The full study reports these points: At doses from 0.1 to 3.0 mg/kg, clonal expansion was seen in both CD4+ and CD8+ blood T cells between baseline and week 6. Antigen specificity was not determined for the clonally expanded peripheral T cells. In partial responders in the 0.1-3.0 mg/kg groups, normalized peripheral clonal expansion was found to be among the lowest, especially among CD8+ T cells. Low levels of normalized T-cell clonal expansion were also seen in some nonresponding patients. After ivuxolimab, more expanded clones were found on average in CD8+ T cells than in CD4+ T cells.

Patients with a history of autoimmune disease or receiving systemic immunosuppression were excluded from the trial. In every dose cohort, peripheral blood was drawn for TCR sequencing at baseline, cycle 4 day 1, and cycle 7 day 1. The samples were taken from a phase I, first-in-human, multicenter, open-label dose-escalation trial of ivuxolimab. Adults with locally advanced or metastatic melanoma, renal cell, hepatocellular, or head and neck squamous cell carcinoma were enrolled in the trial. Before TCR sequencing, CD4+ and CD8+ T cells were separately sorted from peripheral blood. This clone was counted only a few times. Its specific antigen is unknown. No much larger clone is present one base from it, and per-base qualities are unavailable.

The receptor was isolated from an adult with an advanced solid tumor such as melanoma, head and neck, liver or kidney cancer. The sample consisted of CD4+ or CD8+ T cells sorted from blood, taken in a trial of the OX40 agonist ivuxolimab. This chain joins TRBV5-4 to TRBJ2-2, with 7 bases matching TRBD2. Here is the DNA: TGTGCCAGCAGCTTCTCGACTAGCCCCGGGGAGCTGTTTTTT. Its amino acids are CASSFSTSPGELFF.